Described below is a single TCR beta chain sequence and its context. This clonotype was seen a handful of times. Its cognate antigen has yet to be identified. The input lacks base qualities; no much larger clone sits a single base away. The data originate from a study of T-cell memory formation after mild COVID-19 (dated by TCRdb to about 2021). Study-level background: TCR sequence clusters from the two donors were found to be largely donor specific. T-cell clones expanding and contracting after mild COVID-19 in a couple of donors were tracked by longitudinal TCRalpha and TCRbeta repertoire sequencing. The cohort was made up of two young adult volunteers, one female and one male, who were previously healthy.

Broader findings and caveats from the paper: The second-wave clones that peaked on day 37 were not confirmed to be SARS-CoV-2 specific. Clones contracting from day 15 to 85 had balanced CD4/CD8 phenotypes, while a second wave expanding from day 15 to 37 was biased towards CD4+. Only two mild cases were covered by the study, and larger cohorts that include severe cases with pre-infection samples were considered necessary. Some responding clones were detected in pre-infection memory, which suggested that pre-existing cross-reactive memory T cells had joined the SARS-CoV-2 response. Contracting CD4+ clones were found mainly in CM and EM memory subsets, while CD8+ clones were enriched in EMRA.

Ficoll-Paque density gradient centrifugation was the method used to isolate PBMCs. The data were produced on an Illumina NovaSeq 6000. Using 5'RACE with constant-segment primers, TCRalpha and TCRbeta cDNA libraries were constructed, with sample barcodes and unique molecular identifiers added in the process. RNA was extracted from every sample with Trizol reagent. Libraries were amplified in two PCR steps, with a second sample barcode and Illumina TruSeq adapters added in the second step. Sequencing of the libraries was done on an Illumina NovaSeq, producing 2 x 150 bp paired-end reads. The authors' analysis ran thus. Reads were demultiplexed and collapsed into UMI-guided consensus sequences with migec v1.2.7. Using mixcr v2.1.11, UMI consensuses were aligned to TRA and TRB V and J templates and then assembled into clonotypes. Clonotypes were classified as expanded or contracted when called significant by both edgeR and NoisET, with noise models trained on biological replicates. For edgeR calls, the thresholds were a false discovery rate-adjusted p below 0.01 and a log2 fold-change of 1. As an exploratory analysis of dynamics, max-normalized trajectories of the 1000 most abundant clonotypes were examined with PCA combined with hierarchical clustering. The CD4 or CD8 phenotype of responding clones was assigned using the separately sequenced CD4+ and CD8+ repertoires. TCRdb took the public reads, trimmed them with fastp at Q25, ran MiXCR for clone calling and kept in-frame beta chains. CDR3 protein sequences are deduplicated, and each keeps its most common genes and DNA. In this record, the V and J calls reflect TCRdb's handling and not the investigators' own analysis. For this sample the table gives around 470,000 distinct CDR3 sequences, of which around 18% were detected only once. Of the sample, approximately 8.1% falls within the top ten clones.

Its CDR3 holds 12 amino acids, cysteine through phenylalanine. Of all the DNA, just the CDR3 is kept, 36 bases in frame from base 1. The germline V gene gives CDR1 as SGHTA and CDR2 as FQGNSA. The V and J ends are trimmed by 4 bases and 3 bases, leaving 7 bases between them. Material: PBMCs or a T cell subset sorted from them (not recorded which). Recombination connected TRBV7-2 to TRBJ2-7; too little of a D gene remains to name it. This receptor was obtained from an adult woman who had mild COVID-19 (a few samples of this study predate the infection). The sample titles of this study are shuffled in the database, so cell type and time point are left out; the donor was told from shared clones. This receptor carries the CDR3 CASSSPLYEQYF. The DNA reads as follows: TGTGCCAGCAGCTCCCCTCTCTACGAGCAGTACTTC.